The 20 T cell receptor beta chains reported below all come from one sample, sequenced in a study of T cell repertoires in aging, cancer and after chemotherapy. Multiplex touch-down PCR with TRB-A/B primers amplified rearranged V-D-J TRB sequences. TCRdb passed the multiplex PCR reads through MiXCR, listing each CDR3 protein once. The data contain under 8,500 distinct CDR3 sequences, approximately 28% of them singletons. TCR beta rearrangements were amplified from peripheral blood genomic DNA. Specimen: blood. Receptor source: a human donor with a blood cancer.

In its sample, this clonotype is medium-sized (0.01 to 0.1%). The chain joins TRBV11-3 to TRBJ1-4, with D unclear. This CDR3 is built from 14 residues. The V gene lost 6 bases and the J gene lost 4 bases, with 12 bases spanning the gap. Germline V gives CDR1 SGHNT, CDR2 YENEEA. The CDR3 sequence: CASRRDEHNEKLFF. The CDR3 nucleotides read TGTGCCAGCAGGCGGGATGAGCATAATGAAAAACTGTTTTTT.

As to this clonotype: At one end, the junction sequence differs from germline, possibly due to a read error. The chain has TRBV4-3 and TRBJ2-1; 7 positions match TRBD2. The germline V gene encodes CDR1 LGHNA and CDR2 YSLEER. CDR3 length: 16 amino acids. The CDR3 region has the DNA TGTGCCAGCAGCCGTTGGGAGGGAACGGTCCTCGATGAGCAGTTCTTC. This sequence encodes CASSRWEGTVLDEQFF.

This clonotype was detected only once. The chain uses TRBV12-3 or TRBV12-4 and TRBJ2-5, with 7 positions matching TRBD2. The CDR3 sequence is 15 residues long. The junction had 5 bases not matched to a gene; V was cut back by 3 bases and J by 1 base. In DNA, the CDR3 is TGTGCCAGCAGTTTGGGGGGGGACTCCCAAGAGACCCAGTACTTC. Translating it yields CASSLGGDSQETQYF.

By its share, this clonotype is medium-sized. The CDR3 nucleotides are TGTGCCAGCAGCTTAAGCGGGGGGGTCGTCAGGACCGGGGAGCTGTTTTTT. Translation gives CASSLSGGVVRTGELFF. The rearrangement links TRBV5-6 to TRBJ2-2; TRBD2 aligns across 10 bases. Trimming at V came to 2 bases and at J to 5 bases, leaving 9 bases not matched to a gene. The CDR3 covers 17 residues. Germline V CDR1 and CDR2: SGHDT, YYEEEE.

The rearrangement joins TRBV20-1 to TRBJ2-3, with D perhaps being TRBD1 or TRBD2 (5 bases each). V was trimmed by 4 bases and J by 14 bases, leaving 16 bases between them. This CDR3 contains 11 residues. Germline V lookup: CDR1 DFQATT, CDR2 SNEGSKA (reference sequence). CDR3 sequence (DNA): TGCAGTGCTACTTCCGGGACCAGACCGTATTTT. As protein: CSATSGTRPYF.

By sample fraction, this clonotype is medium-sized. The chain recombines TRBV11-1 with TRBJ1-1; D possibly corresponds to TRBD1 (5 bases). The V and J ends lost 3 bases and 7 bases respectively, with 18 bases between them. The CDR3 contains 15 residues. Germline V lookup: CDR1 SGHAT, CDR2 FQDESV (reference sequence). The CDR3 coding sequence is TGTGCCAGCAGCTTCCAGGACATAAAGCCCGGTGAAGCTTTCTTT. Translated, it gives CASSFQDIKPGEAFF.

By proportion, this clonotype is medium-sized. The chain carries TRBV19 and TRBJ2-3; 7 bases fit TRBD2. In germline, CDR1 is LNHDA, CDR2 SQIVND (reference sequence). With V trimmed by 5 bases and J by 3 bases, 11 bases remained unmatched. The CDR3 is 16 residues long. CDR3 loop: CASSSREWEGTDTQYF. DNA of the CDR3: TGTGCCAGTAGTTCCAGAGAATGGGAGGGGACAGATACGCAGTATTTT. Full variable domain (rest looked up from reference TRBV19 and TRBJ2-3): DGGITQSPKYLFRKEGQNVTLSCEQNLNHDAMYWYRQDPGQGLRLIYYSQIVNDFQKGDIAEGYSVSREKKESFPLTVTSAQKNPTAFYLCASSSREWEGTDTQYFGPGTRLTVL.

This clonotype is medium-sized. The chain employs TRBV12-3 or TRBV12-4 and TRBJ2-3, with 15 bases that match TRBD2. This CDR3 has 15 residues. J was trimmed by 7 bases and V by 6 bases; bases with no gene match: 5. CDR3 DNA: TGTGCCAGCAGGAACGGACTAGCGGGGGGGAATACGCAGTATTTT. This sequence encodes CASRNGLAGGNTQYF.

By share of the sample, this clonotype is medium-sized. The chain recombines TRBV11-3 with TRBJ2-5, with 9 positions matching TRBD2. There are 15 residues in the CDR3. The germline gives CDR1 SGHNT, CDR2 YENEEA. The J segment lost 5 bases and the V segment lost 5 bases, leaving 9 bases of the junction unmatched. CDR3 loop: CASSPSSGGGETQYF. CDR3 nucleotides: TGTGCCAGCAGCCCGAGTAGCGGGGGCGGGGAGACCCAGTACTTC.

The chain combines TRBV5-5 with TRBJ1-5; no definite D call. Germline V CDR1 and CDR2: SGHKS, YYEKEE (reference sequence). Trimming cost V 0 bases and J 12 bases, with 13 bases left between them. CDR3 length equals 13 residues. The DNA for the CDR3 is TGTGCCAGCAGCTTGGCCGCGGGAGGACTCCAGCATTTT. This sequence encodes CASSLAAGGLQHF.

Within the sample, this clonotype is medium-sized. The V and J genes are TRBV11-3 and TRBJ2-7; D gene unclear. This CDR3 spans 11 amino acids. Germline assignment: CDR1 SGHNT and CDR2 YENEEA. Trimming shortened V by 4 bases and J by 4 bases, and 5 bases separated the two germline ends. The CDR3 spells CASSSPYEQYF. CDR3 nucleotides: TGTGCCAGCAGCTCCCCTTACGAGCAGTACTTC.

This clonotype has more than one count but fewer than ten. The rearrangement links TRBV6-5 to TRBJ1-4; D uncertain. CDR1 is MNHEY and CDR2 is SVGAGI in the germline V gene. V was clipped by 0 bases and J by 14 bases, with 16 bases between them. The CDR3 totals 14 residues. CDR3 coding DNA: TGTGCCAGCAGTTACTCGAATGGCAACCGCCAGCTGTTTTTT. Its translation: CASSYSNGNRQLFF.

The chain is built from TRBV11-3 and TRBJ1-2; 9 bases are shared with TRBD1. Germline values: CDR1 SGHNT, CDR2 YENEEA. Trimming cost V 5 bases and J 7 bases; bases outside gene matches: 8. The CDR3 length is 14 residues. The CDR3 region is CASSLGRDRAGYTF. CDR3 nucleotides: TGTGCCAGCAGCCTTGGGAGGGACAGGGCTGGCTACACCTTC.

This clonotype rates as medium-sized. The chain carries TRBV6-5 and TRBJ2-5, with 7 bases that match TRBD1. The CDR3 runs to 14 residues. The trim removed 8 bases at V and 5 bases at J, leaving 11 bases unmatched. Germline V CDR1 and CDR2: MNHEY, SVGAGI. The CDR3 is CASSPLLGGETQYF. CDR3 DNA sequence: TGTGCCAGCTCCCCCCTACTAGGGGGCGAGACCCAGTACTTC.

V usage is TRBV19 and J usage is TRBJ2-2, with D uncertain. From germline, CDR1 is LNHDA and CDR2 SQIVND (reference sequence). This CDR3 has 15 residues. Trimming removed 11 bases from V and 6 bases from J, with 22 bases in between. The CDR3 reads CAARDRSGGSGELFF. CDR3 coding DNA: TGTGCCGCTCGAGATAGGTCGGGTGGGTCCGGGGAGCTGTTTTTT. Full variable domain (missing parts from reference TRBV19 and TRBJ2-2): DGGITQSPKYLFRKEGQNVTLSCEQNLNHDAMYWYRQDPGQGLRLIYYSQIVNDFQKGDIAEGYSVSREKKESFPLTVTSAQKNPTAFYLCAARDRSGGSGELFFGEGSRLTVL.

This chain joins TRBV10-3 and TRBJ2-3, with D perhaps TRBD2 (5 bases). The CDR3 consists of 14 residues. The germline V gene has CDR1 ENHRY and CDR2 SYGVKD. V was shortened by 6 bases and J by 2 bases, with 12 bases between the two germline ends. The CDR3 is CAIRTGLTTDTQYF. DNA for the CDR3: TGTGCCATCAGGACCGGACTTACCACAGATACGCAGTATTTT.

This clonotype is medium-sized. The chain carries TRBV11-3 and TRBJ2-3, with TRBD2 matching 9 bases. V was clipped by 5 bases and J by 4 bases; unmatched bases: 10. The CDR3 loop spans 16 amino acids. CDR1 SGHNT and CDR2 YENEEA come from the germline V gene. The CDR3 loop reads CASSPPSGEVADTQYF. The CDR3 coding sequence is TGTGCCAGCAGCCCCCCTAGCGGGGAGGTGGCAGATACGCAGTATTTT.

This clonotype is deemed large. The CDR3 sequence is CASRDRTNTGELFF. The CDR3 coding sequence is TGTGCCAGTCGGGACCGTACGAACACCGGGGAGCTGTTTTTT. J is TRBJ2-2 and V is TRBV19; D may be TRBD1 or TRBD2 (5 bases each). V was cut by 8 bases and J by 0 bases, with 10 bases left in between. The V gene's germline CDR1 is LNHDA and CDR2 SQIVND (reference sequence). The CDR3 totals 14 residues.

This chain uses TRBV4-3 with TRBJ2-7, with 7 bases aligning to TRBD2. V shed 3 bases, J shed 3 bases, and the junction held 2 bases outside the gene matches. The germline V gene has CDR1 LGHNA and CDR2 YSLEER. CDR3 size: 13 residues. The CDR3 is CASSQGGGYEQYF. In DNA, the CDR3 is TGCGCCAGCAGCCAGGGGGGGGGCTACGAGCAGTACTTC.

This clonotype is large. This chain links TRBV29-1 with TRBJ2-6; D may be TRBD2 (5 bases). Trimming pared 4 bases from V and 1 base from J, leaving 14 bases between. Germline V gene sequence: CDR1 SQVTM, CDR2 ANQGSEA. The CDR3 is made up of 16 amino acids. CDR3: CSVGGGTVSGANVLTF. DNA for the CDR3: TGCAGCGTTGGAGGAGGAACCGTGTCTGGGGCCAACGTCCTGACTTTC.